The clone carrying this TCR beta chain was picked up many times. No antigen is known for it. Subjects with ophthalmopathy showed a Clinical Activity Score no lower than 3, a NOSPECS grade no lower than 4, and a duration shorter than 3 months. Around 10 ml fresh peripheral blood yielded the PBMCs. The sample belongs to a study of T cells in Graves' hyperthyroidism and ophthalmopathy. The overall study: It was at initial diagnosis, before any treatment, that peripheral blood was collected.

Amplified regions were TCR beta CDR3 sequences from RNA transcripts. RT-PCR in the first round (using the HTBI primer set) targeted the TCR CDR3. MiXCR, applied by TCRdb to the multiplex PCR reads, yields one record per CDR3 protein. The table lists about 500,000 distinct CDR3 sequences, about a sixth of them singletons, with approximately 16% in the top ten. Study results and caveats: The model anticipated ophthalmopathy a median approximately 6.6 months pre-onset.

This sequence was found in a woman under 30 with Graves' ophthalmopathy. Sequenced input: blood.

CDR3 nucleotide sequence: TGTGCCAGCAGTTTATGGTCAGGGCTCGAGCAGCCCCAGCATTTT. The encoded protein is CASSLWSGLEQPQHF. The chain uses TRBV27 and TRBJ1-5; weak D call: TRBD1 (5 bases). The germline V gene encodes CDR1 MNHEY and CDR2 SMNVEV (reference sequence). V lost 1 base, J lost 7 bases, and 14 bases lay in between. CDR3 size: 15 residues.